The 9 T cell receptor beta chains in this list originate from one sample, sequenced in a study of CD8+ T cells in alopecia areata. cDNA reverse transcribed from extracted RNA served as the sequencing template. Sequenced by immunoSEQ multiplex PCR; TCRdb stores in-frame clones only, minus some. Of 100,000 to 130,000 clones listed, 84% are singletons. Noted treatment: oral pan-JAK inhibitor, 5-10 mg twice daily. The sample was CD8+ T cells sorted from blood, taken at week 24, from a patient treated with tofacitinib. These receptors came from a human donor with alopecia areata.

The V and J genes are TRBV5-6 and TRBJ2-1; 11 positions agree with TRBD1. CDR3 length: 15 residues. Germline CDR1 and CDR2: SGHDT and YYEEEE. Trimming at V came to 4 bases and at J to 3 bases, leaving 3 bases not matched to a gene. The CDR3 sequence is CASSPGTGGYNEQFF. CDR3 DNA sequence: TGTGCCAGCAGCCCGGGGACAGGGGGCTACAATGAGCAGTTCTTC.

The V gene is TRBV5-4, the J gene TRBJ2-7, with TRBD2 identical over 8 bases. The V gene end was trimmed by 4 bases and the J gene end by 2 bases; junction bases not matched to a gene: 2. CDR3 size: 13 residues. CDR1 is SGHNT, CDR2 YYREEE, per germline (reference sequence). This CDR3 is CASSNSGTYEQYF. The CDR3 DNA sequence: TGTGCCAGCAGCAATAGCGGGACCTACGAGCAGTACTTC.

V gene TRBV29-1 combines with J gene TRBJ2-3, with D perhaps TRBD1 or TRBD2 (6 bases each). Germline values: CDR1 SQVTM, CDR2 ANQGSEA. The CDR3 runs to 16 residues. The V end lost 1 base, the J end lost 6 bases, and 20 bases lay between the germline ends. The CDR3 sequence: CSVEVGEAGVYDTQYF. For the CDR3, the DNA is TGCAGCGTTGAAGTTGGGGAGGCAGGGGTTTATGATACGCAGTATTTT.

The rearrangement joins TRBV25-1 to TRBJ1-5; no clear D gene. Germline V gene lookup returns CDR1 MGHDK and CDR2 SYGVNS. Trimming left V 0 bases short and J 2 bases short, with 8 bases between. The CDR3 is made up of 15 amino acids. In DNA form, the CDR3 reads TGTGCCAGCAGTGAATACAGGAATCGCAATCAGCCCCAGCATTTT. Encoded protein: CASSEYRNRNQPQHF.

The CDR3 loop reads CASKHGNTEAFF. The CDR3 DNA sequence: TGTGCCAGCAAGCACGGGAACACTGAAGCTTTCTTT. The chain joins TRBV25-1 to TRBJ1-1; D is undetermined. There are 12 residues in the CDR3. Germline CDR1 reads MGHDK; CDR2 reads SYGVNS. The V gene lost 7 bases and the J gene lost 1 base, with 7 bases spanning the gap.

J is TRBJ2-3 and V is TRBV7-9; 7 nucleotides agree with TRBD2. Germline V CDR1 and CDR2: SEHNR, FQNEAQ (reference sequence). V was pared by 6 bases and J by 6 bases, with 6 bases of the junction left unmatched. The CDR3 sequence is 13 residues long. CDR3 nucleotide sequence: TGTGCCAGCAGTTGGGACTATTCGGATACGCAGTATTTT. This gives the protein CASSWDYSDTQYF.

This clone was observed once. The gene calls are TRBV9 and TRBJ2-3; TRBD2 matches 12 bases. The germline V gene has CDR1 SGDLS and CDR2 YYNGEE. The CDR3 is 16 amino acids. V lost 0 bases to trimming and J lost 5 bases; unmatched junction nucleotides: 4. CDR3 bases: TGTGCCAGCAGCGTAGAACTAGCGGGGGGACTAGATACGCAGTATTTT. Translated: CASSVELAGGLDTQYF.

The gene calls are TRBV18 and TRBJ2-3, with D uncertain. Germline CDR1 and CDR2: KGHSH and LQKENI. This CDR3 spans 13 amino acids. The ends were cut back, 6 bases at V and 5 bases at J, with 12 bases in the middle. The CDR3 loop is CASSPIEGDTQYF. The CDR3 DNA follows: TGTGCCAGCTCGCCCATTGAAGGAGATACGCAGTATTTT.

This clone occurred once. The chain uses TRBV7-6 and TRBJ2-7; 8 nucleotides match TRBD1. Germline V gene data show CDR1 as SGHVS and CDR2 as FNYEAQ. The CDR3 is 16 residues long. The trim removed 5 bases at V and 2 bases at J, leaving 11 bases unmatched. The CDR3 reads CASSPGRGDRTYEQYF. Here the CDR3 DNA reads TGTGCCAGCAGCCCAGGGCGCGGGGACAGGACCTACGAGCAGTACTTC.